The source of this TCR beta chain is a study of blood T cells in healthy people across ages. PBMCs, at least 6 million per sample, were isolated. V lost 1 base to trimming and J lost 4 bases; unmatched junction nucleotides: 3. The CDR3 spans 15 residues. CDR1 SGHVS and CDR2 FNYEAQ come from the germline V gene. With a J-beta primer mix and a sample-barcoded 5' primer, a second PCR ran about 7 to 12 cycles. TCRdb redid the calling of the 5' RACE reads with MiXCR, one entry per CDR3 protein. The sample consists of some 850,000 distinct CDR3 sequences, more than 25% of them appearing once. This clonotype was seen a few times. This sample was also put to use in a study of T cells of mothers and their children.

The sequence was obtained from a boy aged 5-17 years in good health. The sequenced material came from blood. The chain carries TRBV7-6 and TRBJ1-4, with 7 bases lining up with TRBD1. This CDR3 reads CASSLVGDSNEKLFF. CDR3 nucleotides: TGTGCCAGCAGCTTAGTGGGGGACAGTAATGAAAAACTGTTTTTT.